This TCR beta chain derives from a study of CD8 T cells in ankylosing spondylitis. Germline values: CDR1 LGHDT, CDR2 YNNKEL (reference sequence). Trimming took off 3 bases at V and 8 bases at J, with 17 bases between the two ends. The CDR3 consists of 15 residues. TCRdb called the 5' RACE reads again in MiXCR, with one record for every CDR3 protein. This table has a few hundred thousand distinct CDR3 sequences, approximately 22% appearing once. The genes are TRBV3-1 and TRBJ2-1; no firm D call. The TCR comes from a male donor with ankylosing spondylitis or in good health (not recorded which). Sequencing was done on a sample of blood, either unsorted or a sorted T cell fraction (not recorded which). The CDR3 loop is CASSQDRWAFDEQFF. CDR3 sequence (DNA): TGTGCCAGCAGCCAGGACCGGTGGGCGTTCGATGAGCAGTTCTTC.